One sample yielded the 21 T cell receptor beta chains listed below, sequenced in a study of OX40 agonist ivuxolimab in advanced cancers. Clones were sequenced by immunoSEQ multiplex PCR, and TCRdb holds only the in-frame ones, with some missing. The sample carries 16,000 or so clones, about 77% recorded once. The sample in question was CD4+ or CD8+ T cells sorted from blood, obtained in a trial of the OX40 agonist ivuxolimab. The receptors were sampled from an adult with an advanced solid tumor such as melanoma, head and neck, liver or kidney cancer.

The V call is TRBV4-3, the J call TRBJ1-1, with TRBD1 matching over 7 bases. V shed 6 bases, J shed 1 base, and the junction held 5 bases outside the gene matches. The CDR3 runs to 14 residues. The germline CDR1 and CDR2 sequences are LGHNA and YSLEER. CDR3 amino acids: CASSPRTGNTEAFF. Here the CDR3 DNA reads TGCGCCAGCAGTCCCCGGACAGGGAACACTGAAGCTTTCTTT.

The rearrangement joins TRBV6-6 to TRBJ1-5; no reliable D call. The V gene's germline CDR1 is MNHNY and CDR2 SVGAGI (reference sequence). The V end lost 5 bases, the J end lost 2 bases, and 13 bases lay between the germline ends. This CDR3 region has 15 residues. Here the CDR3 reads CASSALGERNQPQHF. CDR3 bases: TGTGCCAGCAGTGCCCTTGGCGAGCGCAATCAGCCCCAGCATTTT.

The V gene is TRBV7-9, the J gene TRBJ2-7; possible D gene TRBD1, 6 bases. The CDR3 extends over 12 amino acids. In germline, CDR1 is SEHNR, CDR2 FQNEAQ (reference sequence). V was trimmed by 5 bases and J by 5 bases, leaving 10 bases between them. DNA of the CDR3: TGTGCCAGCAGCGCCTCAGGGGACGAGCAGTACTTC. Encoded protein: CASSASGDEQYF.

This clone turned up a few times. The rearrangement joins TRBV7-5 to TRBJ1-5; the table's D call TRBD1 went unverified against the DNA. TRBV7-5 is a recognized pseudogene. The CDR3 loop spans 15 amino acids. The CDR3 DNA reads TGTGCCAGCAGCTTAGCGCACAGGGGAGACCAGCCCCAGCATTTT. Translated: CASSLAHRGDQPQHF.

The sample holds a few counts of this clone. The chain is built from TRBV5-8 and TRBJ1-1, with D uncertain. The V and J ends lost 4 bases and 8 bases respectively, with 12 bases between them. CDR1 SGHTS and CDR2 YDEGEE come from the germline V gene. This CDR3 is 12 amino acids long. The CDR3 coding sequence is TGTGCCAGCAGCCTATCAGCCGTCGAAGCTTTCTTT. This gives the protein CASSLSAVEAFF. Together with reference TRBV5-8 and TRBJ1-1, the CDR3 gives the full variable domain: EAGVTQSPTHLIKTRGQQATLRCSPISGHTSVYWYQQALGLGLQFLLWYDEGEERNRGNFPPRFSGRQFPNYSSELNVNALELEDSALYLCASSLSAVEAFFGQGTRLTVV.

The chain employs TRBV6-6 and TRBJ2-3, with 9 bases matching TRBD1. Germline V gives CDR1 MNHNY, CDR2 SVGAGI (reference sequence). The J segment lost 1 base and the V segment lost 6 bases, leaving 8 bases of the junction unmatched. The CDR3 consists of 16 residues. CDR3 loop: CASRNYRGRGTDTQYF. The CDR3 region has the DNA TGTGCCAGCAGGAACTACAGGGGGCGAGGCACAGATACGCAGTATTTT.

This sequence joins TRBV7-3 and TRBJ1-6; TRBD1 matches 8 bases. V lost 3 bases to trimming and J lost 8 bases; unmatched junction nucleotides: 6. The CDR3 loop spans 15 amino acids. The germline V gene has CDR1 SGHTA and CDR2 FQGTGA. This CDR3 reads CASSFSGGADSPLHF. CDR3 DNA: TGTGCCAGCAGCTTTTCAGGGGGCGCCGATTCACCCCTCCACTTT.

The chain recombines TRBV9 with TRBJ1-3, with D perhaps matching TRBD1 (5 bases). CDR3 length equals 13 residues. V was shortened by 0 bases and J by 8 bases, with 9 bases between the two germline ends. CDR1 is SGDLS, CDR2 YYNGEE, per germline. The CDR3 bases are TGTGCCAGCAGCGTAGGCGGGGACCACACCATATATTTT. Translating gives CASSVGGDHTIYF.

This CDR3 reads CASSRDGEYGYTF. The CDR3 DNA reads TGTGCCAGCAGCCGGGACGGAGAGTATGGCTACACCTTC. The gene calls are TRBV5-6 and TRBJ1-2; possible D gene TRBD1, 5 bases. V dropped 4 bases and J dropped 5 bases, with 12 bases sitting between them. The CDR3 sequence is 13 residues long. Germline V gene lookup returns CDR1 SGHDT and CDR2 YYEEEE.

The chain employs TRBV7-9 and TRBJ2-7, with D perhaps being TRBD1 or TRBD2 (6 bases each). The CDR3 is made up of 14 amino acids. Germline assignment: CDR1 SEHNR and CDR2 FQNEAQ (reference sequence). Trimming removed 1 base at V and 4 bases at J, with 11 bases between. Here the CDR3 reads CASSLDGGSYEQYF. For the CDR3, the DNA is TGTGCCAGCAGCTTAGACGGGGGCTCTTACGAGCAGTACTTC.

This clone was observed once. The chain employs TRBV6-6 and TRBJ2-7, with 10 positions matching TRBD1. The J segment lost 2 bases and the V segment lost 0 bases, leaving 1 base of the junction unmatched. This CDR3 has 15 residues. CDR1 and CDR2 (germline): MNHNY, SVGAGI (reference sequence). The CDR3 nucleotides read TGTGCCAGCAGTTACTCGACAGGGGGCGCCTACGAGCAGTACTTC. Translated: CASSYSTGGAYEQYF.

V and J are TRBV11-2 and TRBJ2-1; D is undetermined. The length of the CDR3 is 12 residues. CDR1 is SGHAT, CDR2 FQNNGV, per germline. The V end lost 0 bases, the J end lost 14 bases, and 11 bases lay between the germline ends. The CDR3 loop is CASSLEVSREFF. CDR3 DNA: TGTGCCAGCAGCTTAGAAGTCAGTAGGGAGTTCTTC.

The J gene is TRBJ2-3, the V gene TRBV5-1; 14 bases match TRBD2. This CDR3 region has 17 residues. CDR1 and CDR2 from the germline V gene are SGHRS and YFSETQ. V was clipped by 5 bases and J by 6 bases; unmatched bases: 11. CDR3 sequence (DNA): TGCGCCAGCAGAGAGGGACTAGCGGGGGTGACTCTCGATACGCAGTATTTT. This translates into CASREGLAGVTLDTQYF.

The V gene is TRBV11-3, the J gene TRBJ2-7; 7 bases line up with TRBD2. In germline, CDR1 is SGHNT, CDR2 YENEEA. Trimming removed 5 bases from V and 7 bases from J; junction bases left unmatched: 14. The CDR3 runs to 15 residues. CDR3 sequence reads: CASSIRGVPYEEQYF. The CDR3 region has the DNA TGTGCCAGCAGCATCCGGGGGGTTCCCTACGAGGAGCAGTACTTC.

The CDR3 DNA reads TGTGCCAGCAGTTTAGTCGGGACGGCCTATGGCTACACCTTC. As protein: CASSLVGTAYGYTF. The V and J genes are TRBV27 and TRBJ1-2; possible D gene TRBD1, 5 bases. Germline CDR1 MNHEY, CDR2 SMNVEV (reference sequence). The CDR3 has 14 amino acids. V lost 2 bases and J 4 bases, leaving 11 bases between the germline ends.

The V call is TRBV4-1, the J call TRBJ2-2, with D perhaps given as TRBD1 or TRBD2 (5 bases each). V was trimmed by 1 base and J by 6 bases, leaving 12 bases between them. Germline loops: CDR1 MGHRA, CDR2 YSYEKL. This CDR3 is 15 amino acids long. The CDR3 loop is CASSQVTRGAGELFF. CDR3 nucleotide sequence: TGCGCCAGCAGCCAAGTAACGAGGGGAGCCGGGGAGCTGTTTTTT.

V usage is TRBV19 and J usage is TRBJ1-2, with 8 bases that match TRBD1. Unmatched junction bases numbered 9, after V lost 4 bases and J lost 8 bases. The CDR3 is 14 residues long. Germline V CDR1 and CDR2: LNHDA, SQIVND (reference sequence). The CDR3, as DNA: TGTGCCAGTAGTACTATTCAGGGGGCATACGGCTACACCTTC. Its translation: CASSTIQGAYGYTF.

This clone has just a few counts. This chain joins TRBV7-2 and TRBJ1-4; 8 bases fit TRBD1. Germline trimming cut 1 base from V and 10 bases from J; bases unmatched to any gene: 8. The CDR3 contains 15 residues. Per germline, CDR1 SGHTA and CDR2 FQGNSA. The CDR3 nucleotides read TGTGCCAGCAGCTTAGAGGCCAGGGGGCTAGTAAAACTGTTTTTT. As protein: CASSLEARGLVKLFF. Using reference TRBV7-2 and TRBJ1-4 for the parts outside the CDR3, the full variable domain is GAGVSQSPSNKVTEKGKDVELRCDPISGHTALYWYRQSLGQGLEFLIYFQGNSAPDKSGLPSDRFSAERTGGSVSTLTIQRTQQEDSAVYLCASSLEARGLVKLFFGSGTQLSVL.

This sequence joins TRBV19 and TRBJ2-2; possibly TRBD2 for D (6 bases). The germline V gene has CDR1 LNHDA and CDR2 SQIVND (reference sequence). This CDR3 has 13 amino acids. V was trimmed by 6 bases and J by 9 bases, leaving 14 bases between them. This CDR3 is CASSLGGLRELFF. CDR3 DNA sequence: TGTGCCAGTAGCCTAGGAGGGCTGCGGGAGCTGTTTTTT.

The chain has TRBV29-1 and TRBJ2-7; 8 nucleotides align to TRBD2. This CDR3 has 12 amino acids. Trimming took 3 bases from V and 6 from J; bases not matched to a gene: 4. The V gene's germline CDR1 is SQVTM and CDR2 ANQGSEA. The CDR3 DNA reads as TGCAGCGTTGACGCCGGGGGGGGCGAGCAGTACTTC. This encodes CSVDAGGGEQYF.

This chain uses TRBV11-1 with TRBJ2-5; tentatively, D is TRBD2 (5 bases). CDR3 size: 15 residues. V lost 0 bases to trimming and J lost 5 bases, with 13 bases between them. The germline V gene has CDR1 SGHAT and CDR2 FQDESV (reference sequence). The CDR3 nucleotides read TGTGCCAGCAGCTTAGCCGGCGGGCCGCCGGAGACCCAGTACTTC. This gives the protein CASSLAGGPPETQYF.